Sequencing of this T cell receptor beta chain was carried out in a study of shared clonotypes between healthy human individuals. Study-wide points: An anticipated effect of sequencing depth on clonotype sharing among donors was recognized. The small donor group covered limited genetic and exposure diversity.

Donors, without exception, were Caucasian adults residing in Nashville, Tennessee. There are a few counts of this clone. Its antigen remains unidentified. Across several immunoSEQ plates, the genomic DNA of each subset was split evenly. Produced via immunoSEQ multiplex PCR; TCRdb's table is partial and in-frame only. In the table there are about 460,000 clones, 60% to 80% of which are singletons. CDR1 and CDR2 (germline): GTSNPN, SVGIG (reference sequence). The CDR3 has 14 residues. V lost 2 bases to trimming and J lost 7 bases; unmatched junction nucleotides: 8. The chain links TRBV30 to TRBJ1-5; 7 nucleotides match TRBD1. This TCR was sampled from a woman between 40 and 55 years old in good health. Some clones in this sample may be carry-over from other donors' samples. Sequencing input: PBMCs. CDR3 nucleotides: TGTGCCTGGAGTCATGACAGGGCCGGGCAGCCCCAGCATTTT. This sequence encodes CAWSHDRAGQPQHF.